This paragraph covers one TCR beta chain sequence. Measured with immunoSEQ multiplex PCR; TCRdb has only the in-frame clones, and not every one. Among roughly 400,000 clones listed, 90% were seen once. This record belongs to a study of control samples from healthy donors and cancer patients. With 0 bases removed from V and 3 bases from J, the gap between germline ends came to 2 bases. CDR3 length equals 11 residues. Germline assignment: CDR1 DFQATT and CDR2 SNEGSKA (reference sequence). Material for sequencing was PBMCs. The rearrangement links TRBV20-1 to TRBJ1-1; no definite D call. The clonotype was recovered from a man in his forties with head and neck cancer. The CDR3 region is CSAREYTEAFF. The CDR3 coding sequence is TGCAGTGCTAGAGAGTACACTGAAGCTTTCTTT.